These T cell receptor beta chains were read from a single sample in a study of T cells in tumors after PD-1 blockade. The method was immunoSEQ multiplex PCR; TCRdb's version includes in-frame clones alone and lacks a portion of them. Altogether some 10,000 clones are present, approximately 61% being singletons, with the ten largest covering about an eighth. The sequenced sample was tumor tissue, obtained after anti-PD-1 treatment. The receptors here all came from a human donor with basal cell carcinoma. The conserved cysteine and the conserved F or W are not part of the CDR3 here. Each record gives: CDR3 protein, clone size, V gene. Clone size is given for some rows only: seen once, a few or many times, or a class if the clone is expanded.

ASSQELGSNEQF,.,TRBV3-1/TRBV3-2
ASGTGMTYEQY,.,TRBV12-5
ASIRQGSTNEKLF,.,TRBV2
ASSSRRSHQGSEQF,.,TRBV6-2/TRBV6-3
ASSLAGTDNSPLH,.,TRBV5-1
ATNTGGKGSYEQY,.,TRBV2
ASSPPLIYEQY,.,TRBV28
ASSIWTSGRTDTQY,.,TRBV19
AWSESGREVDEQY,.,TRBV30
ASSVGPDFTDTQY,.,TRBV9
ASSVLGGPGANVLT,.,TRBV4-1
ASTQGQPQH,.,TRBV6-6
ASSVRWEVNEQF,once,TRBV9
ASSLSSGGEYEQY,few,TRBV7-2
ASSIMENQPQH,few,TRBV19
ASSLGLDNSPLH,.,TRBV5-5
ASSLGPGKVFGELF,.,TRBV5-1
SVEDRTDAYNEQF,.,TRBV29-1
ASSLGLADYNEQF,.,TRBV11-1
ASSIGVDNEQF,.,TRBV5-4
ASTNIGRQPYEQY,.,TRBV6-5
ASSFGTAYGYT,few,TRBV6-6
ASSPRDRTDTQY,.,TRBV9
ASSLGSGSPYNEQF,.,TRBV5-1
ASSSQGSGNQPQH,once,TRBV7-2
ASSRDPSFYEQY,once,TRBV11-3
AWSNRLAGFSYNEQF,.,TRBV30
ASRGDIWTEAF,.,TRBV28
ASSLEGQGAYNEQF,.,TRBV7-2
ASSCHTGGNKVG,.,TRBV6-6
ASSSGRGQETQY,.,TRBV6-5
ASSSHPGNQPQH,.,TRBV7-8
ASSFLGGGAQY,.,TRBV27
ASSLNRGGPGTQY,.,TRBV7-2
ASSATIAGGPITDTQY,.,TRBV9
ASSTQGAISYRYLEGELF,once,TRBV21-1
ASSLELAKNIQY,.,TRBV7-9
ASRGSSEKLF,.,TRBV2
AWSRGAGEQF,.,TRBV30
ASSLSGTSNQPQH,.,TRBV7-2
ASSFTPGGDYGYT,.,TRBV5-5
ASSYSIGPYGYT,once,TRBV6-5
ASSLGGRSTNEKLF,once,TRBV5-1
ASSWRTSGSYEQY,.,TRBV7-2
ASSLTIGTQY,.,TRBV7-2
TSSQRRSPDTQY,once,TRBV1